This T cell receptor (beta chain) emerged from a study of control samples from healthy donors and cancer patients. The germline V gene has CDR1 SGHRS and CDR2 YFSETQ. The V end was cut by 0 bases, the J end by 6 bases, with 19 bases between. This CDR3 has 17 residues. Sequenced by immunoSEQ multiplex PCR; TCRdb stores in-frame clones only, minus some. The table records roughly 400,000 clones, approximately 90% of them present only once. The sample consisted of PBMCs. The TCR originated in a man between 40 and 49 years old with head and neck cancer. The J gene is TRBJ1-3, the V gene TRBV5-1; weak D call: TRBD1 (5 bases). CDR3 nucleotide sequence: TGCGCCAGCAGCTTGGATTTTGGGACGGGGCAGGCAAACACCATATATTTT. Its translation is CASSLDFGTGQANTIYF.